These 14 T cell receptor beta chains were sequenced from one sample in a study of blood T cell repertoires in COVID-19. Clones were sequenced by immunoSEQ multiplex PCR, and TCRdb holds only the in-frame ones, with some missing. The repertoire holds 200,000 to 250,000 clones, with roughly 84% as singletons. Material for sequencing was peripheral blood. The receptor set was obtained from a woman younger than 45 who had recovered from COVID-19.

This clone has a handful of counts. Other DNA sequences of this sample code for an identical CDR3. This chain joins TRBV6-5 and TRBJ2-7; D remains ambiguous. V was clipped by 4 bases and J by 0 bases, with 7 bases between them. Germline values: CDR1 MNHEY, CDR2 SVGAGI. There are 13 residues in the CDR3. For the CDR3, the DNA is TGTGCCAGCAGTTGGTCCAGCTCCTACGAGCAGTACTTC. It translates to CASSWSSSYEQYF.

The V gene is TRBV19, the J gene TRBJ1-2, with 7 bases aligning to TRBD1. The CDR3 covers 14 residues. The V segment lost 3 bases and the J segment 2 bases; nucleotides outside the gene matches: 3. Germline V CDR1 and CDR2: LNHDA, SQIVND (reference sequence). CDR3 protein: CASSIGTANYGYTF. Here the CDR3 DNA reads TGTGCCAGTAGTATCGGGACAGCCAACTATGGCTACACCTTC.

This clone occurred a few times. The CDR3 DNA reads as TGTGCCAGCACCCGGGACAGACAACCCCTCCACTTT. Its protein product is CASTRDRQPLHF. The chain couples TRBV2 to TRBJ1-6; 7 bases are shared with TRBD1. CDR1 is SNHLY, CDR2 FYNNEI, per germline. This CDR3 is 12 amino acids long. J gave up 12 bases and V 7 bases, and 6 bases lay outside the gene matches.

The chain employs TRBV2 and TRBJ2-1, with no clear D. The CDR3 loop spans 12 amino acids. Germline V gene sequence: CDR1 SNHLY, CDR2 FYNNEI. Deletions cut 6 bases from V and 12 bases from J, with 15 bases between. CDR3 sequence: CASSLLTGLQFF. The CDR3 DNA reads TGTGCCAGCAGCCTTTTGACTGGTTTGCAGTTCTTC.

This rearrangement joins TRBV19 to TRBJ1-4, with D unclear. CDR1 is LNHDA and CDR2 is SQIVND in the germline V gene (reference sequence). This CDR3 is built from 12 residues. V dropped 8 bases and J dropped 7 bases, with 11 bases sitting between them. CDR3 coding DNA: TGTGCCAGTGCGGCAGTTGGTGAAAAACTGTTTTTT. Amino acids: CASAAVGEKLFF. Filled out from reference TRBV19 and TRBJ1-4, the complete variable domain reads DGGITQSPKYLFRKEGQNVTLSCEQNLNHDAMYWYRQDPGQGLRLIYYSQIVNDFQKGDIAEGYSVSREKKESFPLTVTSAQKNPTAFYLCASAAVGEKLFFGSGTQLSVL.

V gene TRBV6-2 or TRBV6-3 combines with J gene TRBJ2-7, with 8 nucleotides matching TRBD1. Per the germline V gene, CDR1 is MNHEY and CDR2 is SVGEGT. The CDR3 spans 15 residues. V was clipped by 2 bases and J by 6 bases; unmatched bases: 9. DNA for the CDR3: TGTGCCAGCAGTTACCGGGCAGGGGGCTACTCCGAGCAGTACTTC. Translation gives CASSYRAGGYSEQYF.

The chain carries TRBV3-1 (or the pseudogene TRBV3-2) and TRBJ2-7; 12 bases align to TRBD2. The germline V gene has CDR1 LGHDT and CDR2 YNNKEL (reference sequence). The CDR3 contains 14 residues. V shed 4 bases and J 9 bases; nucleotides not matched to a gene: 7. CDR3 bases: TGTGCCAGCAGCCCCCGGACTAGCGGGGTCGTGCAGTACTTC. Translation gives CASSPRTSGVVQYF.

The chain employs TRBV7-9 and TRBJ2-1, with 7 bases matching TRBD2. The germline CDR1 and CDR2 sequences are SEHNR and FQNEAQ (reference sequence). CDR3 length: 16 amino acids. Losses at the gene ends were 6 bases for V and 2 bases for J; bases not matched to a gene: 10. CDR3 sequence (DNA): TGTGCCAGCAGTCGCGGGAGCGCCAGGGCCTACAATGAGCAGTTCTTC. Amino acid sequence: CASSRGSARAYNEQFF.

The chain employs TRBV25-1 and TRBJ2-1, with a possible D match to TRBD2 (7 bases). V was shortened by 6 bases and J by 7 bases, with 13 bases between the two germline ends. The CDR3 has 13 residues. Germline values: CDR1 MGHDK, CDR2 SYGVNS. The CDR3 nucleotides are TGTGCCAGCAGCCGGGGGGCCCGAAATGAGCAGTTCTTC. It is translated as CASSRGARNEQFF.

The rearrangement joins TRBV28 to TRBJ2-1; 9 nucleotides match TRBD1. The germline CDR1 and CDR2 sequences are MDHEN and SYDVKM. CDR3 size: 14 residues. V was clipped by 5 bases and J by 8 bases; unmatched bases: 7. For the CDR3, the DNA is TGTGCCAGCAGTCTGGGGGACAGGGCCTATGAGCAGTTCTTC. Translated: CASSLGDRAYEQFF.

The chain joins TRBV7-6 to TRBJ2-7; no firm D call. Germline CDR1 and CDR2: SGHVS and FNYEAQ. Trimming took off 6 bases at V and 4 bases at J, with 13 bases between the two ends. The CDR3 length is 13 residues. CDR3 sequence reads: CASSLSPFYEQYF. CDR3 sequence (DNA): TGTGCCAGCAGTCTTTCCCCCTTTTACGAGCAGTACTTC.

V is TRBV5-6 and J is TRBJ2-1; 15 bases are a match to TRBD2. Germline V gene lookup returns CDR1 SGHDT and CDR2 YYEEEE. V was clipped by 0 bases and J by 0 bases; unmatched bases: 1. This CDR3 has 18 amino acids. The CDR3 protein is CASSLEGLAGGSYNEQFF. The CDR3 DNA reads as TGTGCCAGCAGCTTGGAGGGACTAGCGGGAGGCTCCTACAATGAGCAGTTCTTC.

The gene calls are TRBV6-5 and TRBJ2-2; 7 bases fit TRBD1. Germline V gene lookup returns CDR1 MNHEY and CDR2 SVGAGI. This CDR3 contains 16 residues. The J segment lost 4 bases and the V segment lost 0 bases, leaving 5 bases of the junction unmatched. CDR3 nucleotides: TGTGCCAGCAGTTACTCTGACAGGGTGGTCACCGGGGAGCTGTTTTTT. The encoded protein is CASSYSDRVVTGELFF.

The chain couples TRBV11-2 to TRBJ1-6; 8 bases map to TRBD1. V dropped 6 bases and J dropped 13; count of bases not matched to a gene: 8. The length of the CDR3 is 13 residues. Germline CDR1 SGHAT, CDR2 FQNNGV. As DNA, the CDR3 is TGTGCCAGCAGACCGACAGGGGTATCGCCCCTCCACTTT. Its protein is CASRPTGVSPLHF.